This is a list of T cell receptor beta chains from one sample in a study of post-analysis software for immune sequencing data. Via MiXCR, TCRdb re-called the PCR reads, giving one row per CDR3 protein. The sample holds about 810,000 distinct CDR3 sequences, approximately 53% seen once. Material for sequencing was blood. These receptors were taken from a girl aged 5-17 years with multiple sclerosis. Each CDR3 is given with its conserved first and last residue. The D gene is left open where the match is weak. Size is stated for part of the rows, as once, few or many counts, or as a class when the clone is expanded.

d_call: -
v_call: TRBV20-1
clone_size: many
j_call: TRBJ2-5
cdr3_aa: CSARDHRGNQETQYF
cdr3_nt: TGCAGTGCTAGAGACCACCGGGGGAACCAAGAGACCCAGTACTTC

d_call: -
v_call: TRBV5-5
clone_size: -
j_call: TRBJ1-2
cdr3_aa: CASSLAGPQLNYGYTF
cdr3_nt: TGTGCCAGCAGCTTGGCGGGGCCCCAGCTTAACTATGGCTACACCTTC

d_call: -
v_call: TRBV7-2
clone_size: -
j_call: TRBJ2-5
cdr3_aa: CASSAWGNRGGETQYF
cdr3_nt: TGTGCCAGCAGCGCATGGGGGAACAGGGGGGGTGAGACCCAGTACTTC

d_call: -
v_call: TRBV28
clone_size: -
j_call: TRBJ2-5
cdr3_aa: CASSSGSLQETQYF
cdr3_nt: TGTGCCAGCAGCTCAGGATCCTTACAAGAGACCCAGTACTTC

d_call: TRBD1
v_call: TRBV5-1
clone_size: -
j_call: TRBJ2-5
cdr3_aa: CASSLPGQGAGETQYF
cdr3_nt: TGCGCCAGCAGCTTGCCAGGACAGGGGGCTGGAGAGACCCAGTACTTC

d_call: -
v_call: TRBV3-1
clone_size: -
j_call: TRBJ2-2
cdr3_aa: CASSRRFTGELFF
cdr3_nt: TGTGCCAGCAGCCGGCGGTTCACCGGGGAGCTGTTTTTT

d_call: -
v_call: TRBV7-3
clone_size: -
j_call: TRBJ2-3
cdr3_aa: CASSLSAGPDTQYF
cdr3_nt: TGTGCCAGCAGCTTATCGGCAGGCCCGGATACGCAGTATTTT

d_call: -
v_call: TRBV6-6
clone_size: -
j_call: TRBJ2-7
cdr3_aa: CASKKSQGGDEQYF
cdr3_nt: TGTGCCAGCAAAAAGTCACAGGGAGGCGACGAGCAGTACTTC

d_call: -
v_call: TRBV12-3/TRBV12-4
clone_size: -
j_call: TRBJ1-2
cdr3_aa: CASSLFEGGTNYGYTF
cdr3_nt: TGTGCCAGCAGTTTATTTGAGGGAGGAACTAACTATGGCTACACCTTC

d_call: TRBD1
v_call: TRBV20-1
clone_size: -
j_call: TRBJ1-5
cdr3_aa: CSAGGQGANQPQHF
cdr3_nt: TGCAGTGCTGGGGGGCAGGGGGCCAATCAGCCCCAGCATTTT

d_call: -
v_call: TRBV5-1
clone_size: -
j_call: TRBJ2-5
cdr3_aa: CASSLERGGETQYF
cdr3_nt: TGCGCCAGCAGCTTGGAAAGAGGGGGAGAGACCCAGTACTTC

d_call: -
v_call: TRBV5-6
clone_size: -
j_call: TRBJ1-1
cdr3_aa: CASSLGLPITEAFF
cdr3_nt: TGTGCCAGCAGCTTAGGGCTCCCGATCACTGAAGCTTTCTTT